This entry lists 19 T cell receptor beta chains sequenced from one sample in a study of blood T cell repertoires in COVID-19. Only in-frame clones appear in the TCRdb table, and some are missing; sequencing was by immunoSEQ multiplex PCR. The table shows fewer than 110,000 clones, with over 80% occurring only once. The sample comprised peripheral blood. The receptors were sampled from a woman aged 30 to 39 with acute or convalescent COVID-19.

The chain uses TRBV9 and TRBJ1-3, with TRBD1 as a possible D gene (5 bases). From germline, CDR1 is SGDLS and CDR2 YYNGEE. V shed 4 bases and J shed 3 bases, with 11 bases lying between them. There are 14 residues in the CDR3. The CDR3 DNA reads TGTGCCAGCAGCCCCGGGGGATTTGGAAACACCATATATTTT. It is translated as CASSPGGFGNTIYF.

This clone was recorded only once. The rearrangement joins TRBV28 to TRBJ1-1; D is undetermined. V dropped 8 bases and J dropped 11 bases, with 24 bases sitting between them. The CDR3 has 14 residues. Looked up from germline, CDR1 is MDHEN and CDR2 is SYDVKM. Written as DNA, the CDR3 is TGTGCCAGCCGAGGGCCTAGTACGAGGGTTAGTGCTTTCTTT. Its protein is CASRGPSTRVSAFF.

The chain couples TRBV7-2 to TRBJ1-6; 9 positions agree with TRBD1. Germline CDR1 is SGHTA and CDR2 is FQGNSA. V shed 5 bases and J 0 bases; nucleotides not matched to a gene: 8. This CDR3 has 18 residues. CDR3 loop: CASSPRTGASSYNSPLHF. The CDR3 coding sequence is TGTGCCAGCAGCCCTCGGACAGGGGCGAGCTCCTATAATTCACCCCTCCACTTT.

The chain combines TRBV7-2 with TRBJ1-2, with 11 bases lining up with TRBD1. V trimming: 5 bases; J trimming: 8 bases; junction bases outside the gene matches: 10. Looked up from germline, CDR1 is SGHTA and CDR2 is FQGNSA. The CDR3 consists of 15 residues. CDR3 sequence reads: CASSPGQGAGRGYTF. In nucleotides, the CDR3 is TGTGCCAGCAGCCCTGGACAGGGGGCTGGTCGGGGCTACACCTTC.

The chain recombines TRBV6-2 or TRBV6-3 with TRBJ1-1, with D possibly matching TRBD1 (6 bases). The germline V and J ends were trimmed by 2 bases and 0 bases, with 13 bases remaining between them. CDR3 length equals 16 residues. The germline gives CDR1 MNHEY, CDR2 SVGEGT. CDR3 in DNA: TGTGCCAGCAGTTACCCCATAGGACAGCTGAACACTGAAGCTTTCTTT. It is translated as CASSYPIGQLNTEAFF.

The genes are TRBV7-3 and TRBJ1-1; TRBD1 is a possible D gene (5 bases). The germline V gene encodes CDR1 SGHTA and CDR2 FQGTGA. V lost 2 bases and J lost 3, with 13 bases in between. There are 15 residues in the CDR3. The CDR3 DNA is TGTGCCAGCAGCTTACTTCCTGGGGCGGACACTGAAGCTTTCTTT. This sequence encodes CASSLLPGADTEAFF.

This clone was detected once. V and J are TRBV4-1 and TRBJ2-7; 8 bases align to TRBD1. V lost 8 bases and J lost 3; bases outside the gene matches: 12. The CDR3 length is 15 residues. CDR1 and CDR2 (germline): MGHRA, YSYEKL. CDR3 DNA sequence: TGCGCCAGCCGCTCCCGGGACAGGCGCTTCTACGAGCAGTACTTC. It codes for CASRSRDRRFYEQYF.

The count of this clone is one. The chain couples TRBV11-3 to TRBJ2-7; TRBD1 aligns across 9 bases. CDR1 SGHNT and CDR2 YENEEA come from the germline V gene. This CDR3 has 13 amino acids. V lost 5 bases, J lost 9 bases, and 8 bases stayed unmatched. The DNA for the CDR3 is TGTGCCAGCAGCCAAGGACAGGGGACGGGGCAGTACTTC. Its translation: CASSQGQGTGQYF.

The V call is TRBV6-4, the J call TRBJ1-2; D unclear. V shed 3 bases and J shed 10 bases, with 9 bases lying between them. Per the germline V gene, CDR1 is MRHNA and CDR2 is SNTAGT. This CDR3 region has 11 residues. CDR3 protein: CASSEGDVYTF. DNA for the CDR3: TGTGCCAGCAGTGAAGGAGACGTCTACACCTTC.

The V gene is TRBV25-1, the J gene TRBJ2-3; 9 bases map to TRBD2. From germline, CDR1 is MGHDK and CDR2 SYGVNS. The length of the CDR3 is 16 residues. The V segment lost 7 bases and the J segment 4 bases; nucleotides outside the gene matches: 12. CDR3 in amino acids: CASKSPAGGPSDTQYF. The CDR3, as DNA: TGTGCCAGCAAATCCCCCGCGGGAGGGCCTTCAGATACGCAGTATTTT.

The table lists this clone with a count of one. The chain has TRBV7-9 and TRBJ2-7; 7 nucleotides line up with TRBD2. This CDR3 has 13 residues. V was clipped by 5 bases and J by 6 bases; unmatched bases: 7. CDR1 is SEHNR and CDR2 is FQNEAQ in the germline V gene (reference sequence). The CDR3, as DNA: TGTGCCAGCAGCCCACGGACTAGTACCGAGCAGTACTTC. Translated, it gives CASSPRTSTEQYF.

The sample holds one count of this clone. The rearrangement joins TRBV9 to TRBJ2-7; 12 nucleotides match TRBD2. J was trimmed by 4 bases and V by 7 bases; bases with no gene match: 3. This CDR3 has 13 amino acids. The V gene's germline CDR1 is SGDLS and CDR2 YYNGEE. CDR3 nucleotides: TGTGCCAGCTCAGGGACTAGCGGGTACGAGCAGTACTTC. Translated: CASSGTSGYEQYF.

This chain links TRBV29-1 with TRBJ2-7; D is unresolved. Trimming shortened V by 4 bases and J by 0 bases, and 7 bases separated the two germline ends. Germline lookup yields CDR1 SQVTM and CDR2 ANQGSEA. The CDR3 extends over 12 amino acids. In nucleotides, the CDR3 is TGCAGCGTTGGTTCTGTCTCCTACGAGCAGTACTTC. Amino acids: CSVGSVSYEQYF.

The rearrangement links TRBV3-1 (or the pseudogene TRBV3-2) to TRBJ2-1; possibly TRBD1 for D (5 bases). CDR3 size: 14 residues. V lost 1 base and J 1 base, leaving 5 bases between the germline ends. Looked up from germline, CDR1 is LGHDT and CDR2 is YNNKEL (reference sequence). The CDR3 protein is CASSQAGSYNEQFF. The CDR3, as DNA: TGTGCCAGCAGCCAAGCAGGGTCCTACAATGAGCAGTTCTTC.

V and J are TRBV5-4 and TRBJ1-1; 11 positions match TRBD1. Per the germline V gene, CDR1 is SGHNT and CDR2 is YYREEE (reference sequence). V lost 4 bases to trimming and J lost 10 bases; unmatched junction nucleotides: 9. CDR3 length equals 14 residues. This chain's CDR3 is CASSRSGQGARAFF. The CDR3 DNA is TGTGCCAGCAGCCGCTCTGGACAGGGGGCAAGAGCTTTCTTT.

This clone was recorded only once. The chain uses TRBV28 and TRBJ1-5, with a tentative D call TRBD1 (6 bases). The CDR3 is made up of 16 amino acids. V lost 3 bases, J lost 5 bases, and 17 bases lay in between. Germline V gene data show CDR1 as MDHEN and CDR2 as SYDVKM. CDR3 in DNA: TGTGCCAGCAGTTTCCCCGGGCAGGGGAGGGATCAGCCCCAGCATTTT. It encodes CASSFPGQGRDQPQHF. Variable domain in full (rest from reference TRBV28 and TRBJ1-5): DVKVTQSSRYLVKRTGEKVFLECVQDMDHENMFWYRQDPGLGLRLIYFSYDVKMKEKGDIPEGYSVSREKKERFSLILESASTNQTSMYLCASSFPGQGRDQPQHFGDGTRLSIL.

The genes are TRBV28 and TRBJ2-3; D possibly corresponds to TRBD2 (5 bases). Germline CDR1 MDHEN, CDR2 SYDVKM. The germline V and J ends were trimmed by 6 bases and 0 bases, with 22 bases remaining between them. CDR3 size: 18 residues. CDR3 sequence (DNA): TGTGCCAGCAGCGAGACCACGGGCGGGTTAACTAGCACAGATACGCAGTATTTT. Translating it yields CASSETTGGLTSTDTQYF.

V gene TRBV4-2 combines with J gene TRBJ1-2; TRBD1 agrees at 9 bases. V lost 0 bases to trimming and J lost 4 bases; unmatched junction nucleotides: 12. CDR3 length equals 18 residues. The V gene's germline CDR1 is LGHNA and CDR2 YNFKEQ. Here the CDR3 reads CASSQDPPGQGYGYGYTF. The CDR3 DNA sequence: TGTGCCAGCAGCCAAGATCCCCCGGGACAGGGATATGGCTATGGCTACACCTTC.

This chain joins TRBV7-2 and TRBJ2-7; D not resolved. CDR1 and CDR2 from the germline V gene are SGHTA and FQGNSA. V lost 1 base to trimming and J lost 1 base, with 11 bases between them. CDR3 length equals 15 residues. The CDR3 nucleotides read TGTGCCAGCAGCTTAGATCGCGGCTATTCCTACGAGCAGTACTTC. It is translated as CASSLDRGYSYEQYF. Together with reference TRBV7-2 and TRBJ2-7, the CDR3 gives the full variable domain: GAGVSQSPSNKVTEKGKDVELRCDPISGHTALYWYRQSLGQGLEFLIYFQGNSAPDKSGLPSDRFSAERTGGSVSTLTIQRTQQEDSAVYLCASSLDRGYSYEQYFGPGTRLTVT.